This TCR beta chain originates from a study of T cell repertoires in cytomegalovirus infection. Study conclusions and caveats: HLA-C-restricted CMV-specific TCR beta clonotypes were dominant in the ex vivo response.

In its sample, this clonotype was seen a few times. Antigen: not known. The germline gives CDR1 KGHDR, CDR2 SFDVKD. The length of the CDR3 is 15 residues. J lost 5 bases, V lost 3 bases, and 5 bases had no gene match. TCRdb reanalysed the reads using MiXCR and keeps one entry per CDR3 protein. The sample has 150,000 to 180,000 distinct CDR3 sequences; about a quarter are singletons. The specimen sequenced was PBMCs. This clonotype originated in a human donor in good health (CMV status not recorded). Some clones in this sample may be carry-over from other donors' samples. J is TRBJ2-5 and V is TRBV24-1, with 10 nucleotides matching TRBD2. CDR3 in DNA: TGTGCCACCAGTGATCCTAGCGGGGGCATGGAGACCCAGTACTTC. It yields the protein CATSDPSGGMETQYF.